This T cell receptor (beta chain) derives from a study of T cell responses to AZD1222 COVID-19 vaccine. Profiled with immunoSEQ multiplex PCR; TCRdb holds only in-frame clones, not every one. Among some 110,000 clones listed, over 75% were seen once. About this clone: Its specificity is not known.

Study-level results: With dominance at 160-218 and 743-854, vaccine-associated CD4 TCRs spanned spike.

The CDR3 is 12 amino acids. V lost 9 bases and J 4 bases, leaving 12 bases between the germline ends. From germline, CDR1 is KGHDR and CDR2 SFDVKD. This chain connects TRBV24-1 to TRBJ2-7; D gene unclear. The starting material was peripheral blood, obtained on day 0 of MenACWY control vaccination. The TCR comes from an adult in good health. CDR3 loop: CATSGGSYEQYF. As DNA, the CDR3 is TGTGCCACCTCAGGCGGTAGTTACGAGCAGTACTTC.